The subject of this entry is one T cell receptor beta chain. Antigen: not known. The data belong to a study of early T cells in non-severe SARS-CoV-2 infection. About the study: Sequencing of bulk RNA from unsorted whole blood was done, without chain pairing.

In TCRdb, the 5' RACE reads were re-called with MiXCR into one record per CDR3 protein. Of 30,000 to 35,000 distinct CDR3 sequences listed, 5.7% are singletons. The germline CDR1 and CDR2 sequences are KGHDR and SFDVKD. This CDR3 spans 15 amino acids. Trimming took 3 bases from V and 4 from J, leaving 14 bases between them. Whole-study findings and limits: VDJdb-based matching was biased toward anti-spike CD8 responses and missed private and CD4 specificities.

The J gene is TRBJ1-1, the V gene TRBV24-1, with D perhaps TRBD1 (6 bases). The sequence came from an adult who was a healthcare worker with PCR-confirmed SARS-CoV-2 infection or an uninfected control (not recorded which). Sequenced material: whole blood. The CDR3 DNA reads as TGTGCCACCAGTGATGGACAGAGTTTGGGCACTGAAGCTTTCTTT. Residues: CATSDGQSLGTEAFF.